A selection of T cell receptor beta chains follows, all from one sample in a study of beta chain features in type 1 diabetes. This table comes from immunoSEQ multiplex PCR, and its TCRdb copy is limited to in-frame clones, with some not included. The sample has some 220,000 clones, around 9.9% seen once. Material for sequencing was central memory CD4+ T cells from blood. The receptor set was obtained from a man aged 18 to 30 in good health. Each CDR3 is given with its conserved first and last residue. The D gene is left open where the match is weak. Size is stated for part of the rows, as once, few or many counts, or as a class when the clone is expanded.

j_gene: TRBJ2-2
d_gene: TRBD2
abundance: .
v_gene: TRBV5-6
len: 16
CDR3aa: CASSSFSGSRTGELFF

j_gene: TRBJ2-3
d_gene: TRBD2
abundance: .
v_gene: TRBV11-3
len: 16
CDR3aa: CASSQGTSGRTDTQYF

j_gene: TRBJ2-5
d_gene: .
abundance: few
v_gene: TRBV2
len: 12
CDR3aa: CASSWAQETQYF

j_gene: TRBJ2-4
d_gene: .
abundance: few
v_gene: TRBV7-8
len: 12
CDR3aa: CASSLVQGVQYF

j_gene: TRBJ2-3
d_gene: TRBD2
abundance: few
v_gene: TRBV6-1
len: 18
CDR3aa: CASSEMRIAGGRTDTQYF

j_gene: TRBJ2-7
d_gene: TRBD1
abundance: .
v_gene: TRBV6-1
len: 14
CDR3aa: CASKGGQVGNEQYF

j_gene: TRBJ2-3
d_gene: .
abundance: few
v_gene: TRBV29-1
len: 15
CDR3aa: CSTLGFGAPTDTQYF

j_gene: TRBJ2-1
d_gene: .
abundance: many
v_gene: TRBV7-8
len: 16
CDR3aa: CASSLGRTRLNNEQFF

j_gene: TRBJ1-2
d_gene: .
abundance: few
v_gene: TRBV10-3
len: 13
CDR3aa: CAISETGSNGYTF

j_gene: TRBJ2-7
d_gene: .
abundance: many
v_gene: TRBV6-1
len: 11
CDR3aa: CASSELREQYF

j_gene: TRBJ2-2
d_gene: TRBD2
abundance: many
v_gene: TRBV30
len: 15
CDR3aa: CASKREGQLTGELFF

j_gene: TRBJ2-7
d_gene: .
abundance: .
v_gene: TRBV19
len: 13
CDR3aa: CASRFSSIGEQYF

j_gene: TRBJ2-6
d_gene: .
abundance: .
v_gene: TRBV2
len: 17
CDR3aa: CASSELGGSSGANVLTF

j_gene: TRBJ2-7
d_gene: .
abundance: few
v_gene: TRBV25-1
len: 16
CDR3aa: CASSEWVGPRSYEQYF

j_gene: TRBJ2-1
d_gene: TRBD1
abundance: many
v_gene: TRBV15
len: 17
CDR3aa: CATSRDEIRDRDYEQFF

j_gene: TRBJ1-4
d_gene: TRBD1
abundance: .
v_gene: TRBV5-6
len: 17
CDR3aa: CAGLRDRGERLSEKLFF

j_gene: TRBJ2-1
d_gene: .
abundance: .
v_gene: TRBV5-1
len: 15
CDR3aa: CASTRLAHAGDEQFF

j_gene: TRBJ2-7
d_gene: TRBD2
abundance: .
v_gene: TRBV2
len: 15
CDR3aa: CASSVGLGETYEQYF

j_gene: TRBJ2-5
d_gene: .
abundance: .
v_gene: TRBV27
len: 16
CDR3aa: CASRRRTSWAQETQYF

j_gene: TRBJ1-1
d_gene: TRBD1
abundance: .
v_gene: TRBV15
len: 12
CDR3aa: CATSRDQGVAFF

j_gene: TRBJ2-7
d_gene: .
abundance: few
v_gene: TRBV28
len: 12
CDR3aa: CASSLVRYGQYF

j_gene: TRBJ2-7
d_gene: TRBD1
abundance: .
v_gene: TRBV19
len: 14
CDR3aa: CASSIEDRAREQYF

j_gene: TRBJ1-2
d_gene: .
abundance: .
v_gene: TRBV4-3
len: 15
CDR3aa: CASSQDTGRYYGYTF

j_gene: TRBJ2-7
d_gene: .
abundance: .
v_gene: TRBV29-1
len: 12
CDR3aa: CSVEGGTYEQYF

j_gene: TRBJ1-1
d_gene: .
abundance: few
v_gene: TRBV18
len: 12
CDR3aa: CASSPLEGEAFF

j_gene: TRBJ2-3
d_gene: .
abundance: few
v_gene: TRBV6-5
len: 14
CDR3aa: CATQDQGGIDTQYF